This T cell receptor (beta chain) was obtained from a study of PD-L1 blockade in urothelial cancer. TCRdb's copy holds only in-frame clones and misses some; the assay was immunoSEQ multiplex PCR. The data hold about 86,000 clones, with 85% observed a single time. The germline CDR1 and CDR2 sequences are SEHNR and FQNEAQ (reference sequence). Trimming removed 5 bases at V and 3 bases at J, with 14 bases between. The CDR3 sequence is 15 residues long. Sample time point: pretreatment peripheral blood. The chain employs TRBV7-9 and TRBJ1-3; unclear D gene. The TCR comes from a man in his 60s with urothelial cancer. The sample consisted of PBMCs, taken around atezolizumab (anti-PD-L1) treatment. The CDR3 sequence is CASSRVGLIGNTIYF. CDR3 DNA: TGTGCCAGCAGCCGGGTTGGACTTATTGGAAACACCATATATTTT.